The source of this T cell receptor (beta chain) is a study of cytomegalovirus exposure and HLA in healthy donors. Primers for the PCR totalled 60 Vbeta and 13 Jbeta. Repertoires were generated with immunoSEQ multiplex PCR, while TCRdb's copy carries only in-frame clones and drops some. The sample contains some 76,000 clones, under 80% of which appear only once. Regarding this clone: Its matching antigen is unknown.

The study, taken as a whole, reports: Later on, an analysis tied around 17,000 TCR beta sequences to HLA alleles at 0.05 false discovery rate.

Per the germline V gene, CDR1 is SEHNR and CDR2 is FQNEAQ (reference sequence). Trimming cost V 1 base and J 2 bases, with 9 bases left between them. The CDR3 loop spans 15 amino acids. The chain combines TRBV7-9 with TRBJ2-1, with D unclear. The sequence came from a man in his 60s in good health and CMV-seropositive. The sample consisted of PBMCs. CDR3 in amino acids: CASSLGGSAYNEQFF. DNA of the CDR3: TGTGCCAGCAGCTTAGGAGGCAGTGCCTACAATGAGCAGTTCTTC.